Sequencing of this TCR beta chain was carried out in a study of T cell responses to AZD1222 COVID-19 vaccine. On this clone itself: Its antigen is not identified.

Method: immunoSEQ multiplex PCR; TCRdb's copy keeps in-frame clones and lacks some. The sample lists approximately 150,000 clones; around 90% were seen once. Points from the study as a whole: Compared with day 0, the breadth and depth of the Spike-specific TCR repertoire rose significantly after two doses of AZD1222. Donors in the cohort were predominantly white British and more often female, and clonal diversity was possibly underestimated. Just a handful of AZD1222 recipients tested seropositive at baseline. Close to half of all spike-specific TCRs reportedly target regions of the variants that are unmutated.

Between the trimmed V and J ends, which lost 4 bases and 4 bases, there was a span of 13 bases. Per the germline V gene, CDR1 is MDHEN and CDR2 is SYDVKM. This CDR3 is 14 amino acids long. The clonotype was recovered from an adult who received the MenACWY meningococcal vaccine as a control. The chain combines TRBV28 with TRBJ2-5; TRBD1 or TRBD2 may be the D gene (5 bases each). The specimen comprised peripheral blood, sampled 28 days after the second dose of the MenACWY control vaccine. Here the CDR3 reads CASSSPGRTETQYF. The CDR3, as DNA: TGTGCCAGCAGTTCACCGGGACGCACAGAGACCCAGTACTTC.